The rows below give T cell receptor beta chains drawn from one sample of a study of blood T cells in healthy people across ages. TCRdb reprocessed the 5' RACE reads via MiXCR and lists one record per CDR3 protein. There are around 990,000 distinct CDR3 sequences in the sample; approximately 25% occur only once, and around 0.75% lies in the top ten. A further study also used this sample, focusing on T cells of mothers and their children.

The sequenced sample was blood. Every receptor here comes from a girl aged 2 to 10 in good health. CDR3s leave out the opening cysteine and the closing phenylalanine or tryptophan. Clone size appears in some rows only: once, few, many, or a class for an expanded clone.

CDR3aa: ASSSYPEGDEQY
abundance: few
v_gene: TRBV5-1

CDR3aa: ASRFWDNTEAF
abundance: .
v_gene: TRBV28

CDR3aa: ASSPLFPFSGTLYNEQF
abundance: few
v_gene: TRBV11-2

CDR3aa: SVDGRDHSYNEQF
abundance: few
v_gene: TRBV29-1

CDR3aa: ASRQGANEQY
abundance: .
v_gene: TRBV5-1

CDR3aa: ASSEHDNYGYT
abundance: .
v_gene: TRBV25-1

CDR3aa: ASSLYSGLAGGNEQF
abundance: few
v_gene: TRBV7-3

CDR3aa: ASRNVQASDTQY
abundance: .
v_gene: TRBV7-2

CDR3aa: ASSAGEGNSPLH
abundance: .
v_gene: TRBV4-3

CDR3aa: ASSYGRGSNEQF
abundance: .
v_gene: TRBV28

CDR3aa: ASSLAGASLDEQF
abundance: .
v_gene: TRBV7-2

CDR3aa: ASRMGGETQY
abundance: .
v_gene: TRBV5-1

CDR3aa: ATSLGTKLVGKDEQF
abundance: .
v_gene: TRBV24-1

CDR3aa: SVESRDSHYEQY
abundance: .
v_gene: TRBV29-1

CDR3aa: ASSQHKTYFYEQY
abundance: few
v_gene: TRBV4-2

CDR3aa: ASSLLGRGGEQY
abundance: .
v_gene: TRBV28

CDR3aa: ASSLAAGGSTDTQY
abundance: few
v_gene: TRBV7-6

CDR3aa: ASSLGGAGTGDGEAF
abundance: few
v_gene: TRBV7-2

CDR3aa: ASSQDRDRPYNEQF
abundance: .
v_gene: TRBV4-1

CDR3aa: ASSLRGDNSGANVLT
abundance: .
v_gene: TRBV5-5

CDR3aa: ATSDPTYNEQF
abundance: few
v_gene: TRBV24-1

CDR3aa: ASSLADNSYNEQF
abundance: .
v_gene: TRBV5-1

CDR3aa: SAESDDGTSGSYEQY
abundance: few
v_gene: TRBV20-1

CDR3aa: ASPPGAGVEWETQY
abundance: few
v_gene: TRBV28

CDR3aa: ASSSYKTGTRKPNEQF
abundance: .
v_gene: TRBV7-8

CDR3aa: ASSLGQGGLSPLH
abundance: few
v_gene: TRBV5-1

CDR3aa: ASSEWKGLAF
abundance: .
v_gene: TRBV2

CDR3aa: ASSFSSAQETQY
abundance: .
v_gene: TRBV7-2

CDR3aa: ASSINRENTEAF
abundance: .
v_gene: TRBV6-5